This T cell receptor beta chain was captured by sequencing in a study of metastatic and nonmetastatic thyroid tumors. Study at large: Across peripheral blood and tumor or nodule tissue samples taken from malignant and benign thyroid patients, the repertoires were compared with one another.

With MiXCR, TCRdb called clones anew from the PCR reads. The repertoire holds some 35,000 clones, with around 28% as singletons. About this clone: Its antigen is not known.

Each patient went into thyroid surgery without having received any treatment. Germline V gene lookup returns CDR1 SGHRS and CDR2 YFSETQ. V was clipped by 5 bases and J by 2 bases, with 10 bases between them. CDR3 length equals 13 residues. Study-level findings and limits: Benign nodules reportedly had significantly lower TCR beta diversity than malignant thyroid tumors in blood and tumor.

The V call is TRBV5-1, the J call TRBJ1-1; D possibly corresponds to TRBD1 (6 bases). Specimen: blood. This clonotype was sampled from a male donor with papillary thyroid cancer or a benign thyroid nodule (not recorded which). Some clones in this sample may be carry-over from other donors' samples. For the CDR3, the DNA is TGCGCCAGCAGGCAGGGGTATAACACTGAAGCTTTCTTT. Translation gives CASRQGYNTEAFF. Supplemented by reference TRBV5-1 and TRBJ1-1, the full variable domain reads KAGVTQTPRYLIKTRGQQVTLSCSPISGHRSVSWYQQTPGQGLQFLFEYFSETQRNKGNFPGRFSGRQFSNSRSEMNVSTLELGDSALYLCASRQGYNTEAFFGQGTRLTVV.